The 29 T cell receptor beta chains below all came from one sample that was sequenced in a study of beta chain features in type 1 diabetes listed by TCRdb under 2018. General study outcomes and caveats: Type 1 diabetes patients showed a moderate but significant shortening of TCRB CDR3 length in all four CD4+ subsets.

Antigens for these TCRs are unknown. Library preparation was by the immunoSEQ multiplex PCR assay. The High Capacity cDNA Reverse Transcription Kit was used to reverse transcribe all of the isolated RNA, meaning that expressed TCRB transcripts were what got sequenced. TCRdb obtained this table from immuneACCESS and retained in-frame rearrangements with V and J assigned. These tables miss some clones; where compared with another copy, unresolved V genes account for less than half of the shortfall, and the remainder is unexplained. This sample comprises about 160,000 clones, around 10% of them detected only once. The ten largest clones add up to more than 0.45% of the sample. Material: central memory CD4+ T cells from blood. These TCRs come from a man under 40 with type 1 diabetes.

The CDR3 nucleotides read TGTGCCAGCAGTACCCAAGGGGGTGCCACTGAAGCTTTCTTT. Its translation: CASSTQGGATEAFF. V is TRBV28 and J is TRBJ1-1; tentative D call: TRBD1 (6 bases). Germline V gene lookup returns CDR1 MDHEN and CDR2 SYDVKM. This CDR3 has 14 residues. Trimming removed 5 bases from V and 4 bases from J, with 14 bases in between.

The V and J genes are TRBV7-6 and TRBJ2-7, with D unresolved. V lost 5 bases, J lost 2 bases, and 7 bases lay in between. In germline, CDR1 is SGHVS, CDR2 FNYEAQ. The CDR3 spans 12 residues. This chain's CDR3 is CASSAGAYEQYF. Written as DNA, the CDR3 is TGTGCCAGCAGCGCCGGAGCCTACGAGCAGTACTTC.

This sequence joins TRBV2 and TRBJ2-2; D might be TRBD1 (5 bases). The germline V gene encodes CDR1 SNHLY and CDR2 FYNNEI. CDR3 length: 14 amino acids. Trimming left V 2 bases short and J 5 bases short, with 9 bases between. The CDR3 sequence is CASSEQGKTGELFF. For the CDR3, the DNA is TGTGCCAGCAGTGAACAGGGCAAAACCGGGGAGCTGTTTTTT. Drawing the rest from reference TRBV2 and TRBJ2-2, the complete variable domain is EPEVTQTPSHQVTQMGQEVILRCVPISNHLYFYWYRQILGQKVEFLVSFYNNEISEKSEIFDDQFSVERPDGSNFTLKIRSTKLEDSAMYFCASSEQGKTGELFFGEGSRLTVL.

The V call is TRBV29-1, the J call TRBJ2-7; 10 nucleotides align to TRBD2. From germline, CDR1 is SQVTM and CDR2 ANQGSEA. This CDR3 is built from 14 residues. V dropped 5 bases and J dropped 2; count of bases not matched to a gene: 6. The chain's CDR3 is CSVSPGLAAYEQYF. As DNA, the CDR3 is TGCAGCGTTTCCCCTGGACTAGCGGCCTACGAGCAGTACTTC.

This clone has ten or more counts. The CDR3: CASARTGTGETQYF. The CDR3 DNA reads as TGCGCCAGCGCGAGGACAGGGACTGGTGAGACCCAGTACTTC. The rearrangement uses TRBV5-1 and TRBJ2-5, with 8 bases matching TRBD1. There are 14 residues in the CDR3. Germline CDR1 is SGHRS and CDR2 is YFSETQ. The V segment lost 7 bases and the J segment 5 bases; nucleotides outside the gene matches: 10.

This CDR3 reads CASSFGARQGQYF. The DNA for the CDR3 is TGTGCCAGCAGTTTTGGCGCGCGACAGGGCCAGTACTTC. The rearrangement links TRBV27 to TRBJ2-7, with 7 bases fitting TRBD1. The CDR3 totals 13 residues. Germline lookup yields CDR1 MNHEY and CDR2 SMNVEV (reference sequence). Trimming took 3 bases from V and 10 from J; bases not matched to a gene: 9.

This clone occurred a few times. V and J are TRBV5-1 and TRBJ2-7; tentatively, D is TRBD2 (6 bases). The CDR3 is 17 residues long. The V gene's germline CDR1 is SGHRS and CDR2 YFSETQ. Trimming took 1 base from V and 7 from J, leaving 24 bases between them. DNA of the CDR3: TGCGCCAGCAGCTTGTGGTATTCGGTCGGCGGAGGAGGGGAGCAGTACTTC. This codes for CASSLWYSVGGGGEQYF.

The chain couples TRBV25-1 to TRBJ2-7; a weak D match, TRBD2 (6 bases). The V end was cut by 6 bases, the J end by 2 bases, with 17 bases between. The CDR3 has 15 residues. Germline CDR1 is MGHDK and CDR2 is SYGVNS. CDR3 region: CASRAWGDPAYEQYF. CDR3 coding DNA: TGTGCCAGCAGAGCTTGGGGGGACCCCGCCTACGAGCAGTACTTC.

V usage is TRBV7-2 and J usage is TRBJ1-1; tentatively, D is TRBD1 (5 bases). Germline V gene lookup returns CDR1 SGHTA and CDR2 FQGNSA. CDR3 length: 14 amino acids. V lost 7 bases to trimming and J lost 1 base, with 13 bases between them. The CDR3 is CASTAGPSNTEAFF. The CDR3 coding sequence is TGTGCCAGCACCGCGGGACCCTCGAACACTGAAGCTTTCTTT.

The table lists this clone with a few counts. This chain joins TRBV5-1 and TRBJ1-1; D is perhaps TRBD1 (5 bases). The CDR3 has 13 residues. Germline CDR1 is SGHRS and CDR2 is YFSETQ. V lost 2 bases and J 2 bases, leaving 7 bases between the germline ends. CDR3 coding DNA: TGCGCCAGCAGCTTCGACAGTAACACTGAAGCTTTCTTT. Its protein product is CASSFDSNTEAFF.

This clone turned up a few times. CDR3 sequence: CSVEDRTGRIYGYTF. The CDR3 coding sequence is TGCAGCGTTGAAGATCGGACTGGGCGGATCTATGGCTACACCTTC. The chain uses TRBV29-1 and TRBJ1-2; D is undetermined. The CDR3 loop spans 15 amino acids. Germline CDR1 reads SQVTM; CDR2 reads ANQGSEA. Trimming took 0 bases from V and 4 from J, leaving 15 bases between them. The full variable domain, with the rest looked up from reference TRBV29-1 and TRBJ1-2, is SAVISQKPSRDICQRGTSLTIQCQVDSQVTMMFWYRQQPGQSLTLIATANQGSEATYESGFVIDKFPISRPNLTFSTLTVSNMSPEDSSIYLCSVEDRTGRIYGYTFGSGTRLTVV.

CDR3 bases: TGTGCCAGCAGTTTCGGGGGGACTAGCGACAATGAGCAGTTCTTC. Translating gives CASSFGGTSDNEQFF. The chain has TRBV28 and TRBJ2-1, with 10 nucleotides matching TRBD2. J was trimmed by 5 bases and V by 3 bases; bases with no gene match: 4. The CDR3 consists of 15 residues. Germline V gene sequence: CDR1 MDHEN, CDR2 SYDVKM.

This chain links TRBV2 with TRBJ2-7; 7 positions agree with TRBD2. The CDR3 contains 16 residues. Unmatched junction bases numbered 11, after V lost 3 bases and J lost 3 bases. Germline CDR1 reads SNHLY; CDR2 reads FYNNEI. CDR3 protein: CASSDPSFAGDYEQYF. The CDR3, as DNA: TGTGCCAGCAGTGACCCGTCCTTCGCGGGAGACTACGAGCAGTACTTC.

The rearrangement uses TRBV13 and TRBJ2-1; 11 bases match TRBD2. This CDR3 has 16 residues. Germline CDR1 is PRHDT and CDR2 is FYEKMQ (reference sequence). V lost 1 base and J lost 6; bases outside the gene matches: 5. This CDR3 is CASSLAGLAGFNEQFF. As DNA, the CDR3 is TGTGCCAGCAGCTTAGCAGGACTAGCGGGTTTCAATGAGCAGTTCTTC. The whole variable domain, filled in from reference TRBV13 and TRBJ2-1, reads AAGVIQSPRHLIKEKRETATLKCYPIPRHDTVYWYQQGPGQDPQFLISFYEKMQSDKGSIPDRFSAQQFSDYHSELNMSSLELGDSALYFCASSLAGLAGFNEQFFGPGTRLTVL.

The chain links TRBV28 to TRBJ2-7; 7 bases are shared with TRBD2. The CDR3 is made up of 14 amino acids. CDR1 MDHEN and CDR2 SYDVKM come from the germline V gene. The V and J ends lost 2 bases and 4 bases, in that order; junction bases with no gene match: 5. CDR3 sequence reads: CASSLGGRGYEQYF. As DNA, the CDR3 is TGTGCCAGCAGTTTAGGAGGGAGGGGATACGAGCAGTACTTC.

In this sample, this clone turned up a few times. The chain joins TRBV11-3 to TRBJ2-7; TRBD2 matches 7 bases. V was clipped by 4 bases and J by 6 bases; unmatched bases: 3. CDR1 is SGHNT, CDR2 YENEEA, per germline. There are 12 residues in the CDR3. The CDR3 spells CASSSWGGEQYF. Here the CDR3 DNA reads TGTGCCAGCAGCTCCTGGGGGGGCGAGCAGTACTTC.

V and J are TRBV7-2 and TRBJ2-1; no clear D. Trimming cost V 2 bases and J 0 bases, with 5 bases left between them. This CDR3 has 14 residues. CDR1 and CDR2 from the germline V gene are SGHTA and FQGNSA. CDR3 residues: CASSLLPSYNEQFF. The CDR3 DNA sequence: TGTGCCAGCAGCTTACTACCCTCCTACAATGAGCAGTTCTTC.

This clone was observed a few times. The chain recombines TRBV6-5 with TRBJ1-2; D gene unclear. The CDR3 length is 14 residues. Trimming removed 2 bases from V and 0 bases from J, with 7 bases in between. Per germline, CDR1 MNHEY and CDR2 SVGAGI. CDR3 protein: CASSYAGANYGYTF. Here the CDR3 DNA reads TGTGCCAGCAGTTACGCTGGAGCTAACTATGGCTACACCTTC.

This clone was seen more than once but under ten times. This chain links TRBV5-4 with TRBJ1-2; 9 bases match TRBD1. Germline V gene lookup returns CDR1 SGHNT and CDR2 YYREEE (reference sequence). The CDR3 is 13 residues long. The V gene end was trimmed by 0 bases and the J gene end by 10 bases; junction bases not matched to a gene: 4. The CDR3 nucleotides read TGTGCCAGCAGCTTGGTAGGACAGGGGACCTACACCTTC. Its translation: CASSLVGQGTYTF. The full variable domain, completed using reference TRBV5-4 and TRBJ1-2, is ETGVTQSPTHLIKTRGQQVTLRCSSQSGHNTVSWYQQALGQGPQFIFQYYREEENGRGNFPPRFSGLQFPNYSSELNVNALELDDSALYLCASSLVGQGTYTFGSGTRLTVV.

The chain is built from TRBV5-1 and TRBJ2-7, with a possible D match to TRBD2 (6 bases). CDR1 and CDR2 from the germline V gene are SGHRS and YFSETQ. The CDR3 spans 14 residues. Trimming removed 0 bases from V and 2 bases from J, with 9 bases in between. CDR3: CASSLGDSPYEQYF. CDR3 sequence (DNA): TGCGCCAGCAGCTTGGGGGACTCCCCCTACGAGCAGTACTTC.

This clone was recorded a few times. Within the sample, other DNA sequences also encode this same CDR3. This rearrangement joins TRBV7-2 to TRBJ2-5; 7 bases map to TRBD1. Germline CDR1 SGHTA, CDR2 FQGNSA. This CDR3 contains 12 residues. The V and J ends lost 4 bases and 4 bases, in that order; junction bases with no gene match: 0. CDR3 sequence reads: CASSYRGETQYF. The CDR3 bases are TGTGCCAGCAGCTACAGGGGAGAGACCCAGTACTTC.

This clone turned up a few times. This chain uses TRBV11-3 with TRBJ2-1; 8 bases line up with TRBD2. J gave up 9 bases and V 4 bases, and 14 bases lay outside the gene matches. The germline V gene has CDR1 SGHNT and CDR2 YENEEA. The CDR3 runs to 16 residues. The DNA for the CDR3 is TGTGCCAGCAGCTCCGGACGCCGGGAGGGCCGCGGTGAGCAGTTCTTC. Its translation: CASSSGRREGRGEQFF.

This clone has more than one count but fewer than ten. This chain connects TRBV29-1 to TRBJ2-3; 9 nucleotides match TRBD2. Looked up from germline, CDR1 is SQVTM and CDR2 is ANQGSEA. The CDR3 spans 14 residues. The ends lost 6 bases at V and 3 bases at J; junction bases unmatched: 7. CDR3 sequence: CSVQAGGRTDTQYF. The CDR3 bases are TGCAGCGTACAAGCGGGAGGCCGAACAGATACGCAGTATTTT.

A few counts support this clone. The chain links TRBV4-2 to TRBJ2-1; the match to TRBD2 covers 13 bases. The length of the CDR3 is 16 residues. V shed 3 bases and J 9 bases; nucleotides not matched to a gene: 8. Germline V CDR1 and CDR2: LGHNA, YNFKEQ. In DNA, the CDR3 is TGTGCCAGCAGCCAGCCTGGGACTAGCGGGATGGGTGAGCAGTTCTTC. Translated: CASSQPGTSGMGEQFF.

The V call is TRBV18, the J call TRBJ2-3; the D gene is possibly TRBD2 (5 bases). V shed 3 bases and J shed 5 bases, with 15 bases lying between them. There are 15 residues in the CDR3. CDR1 is KGHSH and CDR2 is LQKENI in the germline V gene. In nucleotides, the CDR3 is TGTGCCAGCTCACCCCCCGGGCCAGGACTAGATACGCAGTATTTT. Encoded protein: CASSPPGPGLDTQYF.

The rearrangement joins TRBV28 to TRBJ2-5; 15 positions match TRBD2. V was pared by 5 bases and J by 4 bases, with 2 bases of the junction left unmatched. This CDR3 spans 15 amino acids. The V gene's germline CDR1 is MDHEN and CDR2 SYDVKM. CDR3 DNA sequence: TGTGCCAGCAGTGGACTAGCGGGAGGGTCAGAGACCCAGTACTTC. It specifies CASSGLAGGSETQYF.

The chain carries TRBV28 and TRBJ1-1; D not resolved. Trimming removed 4 bases from V and 6 bases from J, with 12 bases in between. The CDR3 is 13 amino acids. Germline V lookup: CDR1 MDHEN, CDR2 SYDVKM. The CDR3: CASSSGIWPEAFF. In nucleotides, the CDR3 is TGTGCCAGCAGTTCGGGGATCTGGCCTGAAGCTTTCTTT.

The table lists this clone with a few counts. The gene calls are TRBV6-6 and TRBJ2-7; no reliable D call. Trimming pared 5 bases from V and 2 bases from J, leaving 10 bases between. The CDR3 sequence is 13 residues long. Germline loops: CDR1 MNHNY, CDR2 SVGAGI (reference sequence). This chain's CDR3 is CASSPQWPYEQYF. CDR3 nucleotide sequence: TGTGCCAGCAGTCCACAGTGGCCCTACGAGCAGTACTTC.

This sequence joins TRBV6-5 and TRBJ2-7, with D perhaps TRBD1 (5 bases). The CDR3 spans 15 residues. Germline V gene data show CDR1 as MNHEY and CDR2 as SVGAGI. The ends were cut back, 0 bases at V and 5 bases at J, with 14 bases in the middle. The CDR3 sequence: CASSYSTGHRNEQYF. The CDR3, as DNA: TGTGCCAGCAGTTACTCAACAGGACACCGAAACGAGCAGTACTTC.